Listed here are 4 T cell receptor beta chains from one sample, sequenced in a study of shared clonotypes between healthy human individuals. Positive CCR7 selection of CD45RO-negative cells yielded the naive CD8 cells, and terminally differentiated effector memory CD45RA+ cells were excluded. Method: immunoSEQ multiplex PCR; TCRdb's copy keeps in-frame clones and lacks some. The sample records almost 700,000 clones, 92% being singletons. Sequencing was done on a sample of naive CD8+ T cells sorted from blood. The receptors shown here come from a man in his thirties or forties in good health.

This chain links TRBV7-9 with TRBJ1-2; D is unresolved. The CDR3 covers 14 residues. Looked up from germline, CDR1 is SEHNR and CDR2 is FQNEAQ (reference sequence). Trimming removed 0 bases from V and 0 bases from J, with 5 bases in between. The CDR3 sequence is CASSLANTNYGYTF. CDR3 bases: TGTGCCAGCAGCTTAGCCAACACTAACTATGGCTACACCTTC.

This sequence joins TRBV9 and TRBJ2-1, with D perhaps TRBD2 (7 bases). The CDR3 contains 16 residues. V was trimmed by 3 bases and J by 5 bases, leaving 18 bases between them. The germline V gene has CDR1 SGDLS and CDR2 YYNGEE. The CDR3 loop reads CASSEEGGAPNNEQFF. The DNA for the CDR3 is TGTGCCAGCAGCGAGGAAGGGGGGGCTCCTAACAATGAGCAGTTCTTC.

The genes are TRBV15 and TRBJ2-1, with 11 bases fitting TRBD1. This CDR3 has 17 amino acids. V trimming: 3 bases; J trimming: 5 bases; junction bases outside the gene matches: 9. Germline CDR1 LNHNV, CDR2 YYDKDF (reference sequence). This CDR3 is CATSSAKGQGGDNEQFF. CDR3 coding DNA: TGTGCCACCAGCAGCGCTAAGGGACAGGGGGGAGACAATGAGCAGTTCTTC.

This rearrangement joins TRBV15 to TRBJ1-1; D is undetermined. The germline gives CDR1 LNHNV, CDR2 YYDKDF (reference sequence). The CDR3 runs to 16 residues. Trimming left V 7 bases short and J 8 bases short, with 26 bases between. The CDR3 DNA reads TGTGCCACCAACCTCAATTCAGCGGGCGGCGCGGCAGAAGCTTTCTTT. Protein sequence: CATNLNSAGGAAEAFF.